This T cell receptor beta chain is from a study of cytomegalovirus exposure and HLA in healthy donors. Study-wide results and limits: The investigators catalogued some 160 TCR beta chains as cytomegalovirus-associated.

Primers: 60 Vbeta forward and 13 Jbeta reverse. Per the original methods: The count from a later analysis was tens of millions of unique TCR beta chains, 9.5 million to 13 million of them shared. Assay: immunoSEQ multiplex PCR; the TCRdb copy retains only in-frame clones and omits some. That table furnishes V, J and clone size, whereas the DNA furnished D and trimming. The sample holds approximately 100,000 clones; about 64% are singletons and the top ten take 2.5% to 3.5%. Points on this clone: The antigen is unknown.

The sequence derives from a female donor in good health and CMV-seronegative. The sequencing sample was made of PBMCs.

Here the CDR3 DNA reads TGTGCCTGGAGTGGTCGGTCTAGCGGGAGGGCCACAGGCGAGCAGTACTTC. Its protein is CAWSGRSSGRATGEQYF. The chain joins TRBV30 to TRBJ2-5, with TRBD2 matching over 12 bases. TRBJ2-7 explains the end of the DNA better; the J call may be wrong. Germline V lookup: CDR1 GTSNPN, CDR2 SVGIG (reference sequence). CDR3 size: 17 residues.